The source of this T cell receptor (beta chain) is a study of control samples from healthy donors and cancer patients. The CDR3 contains 13 residues. V was clipped by 5 bases and J by 4 bases, with 12 bases between them. In germline, CDR1 is SGHVS, CDR2 FQNEAQ. Only in-frame clones appear in the TCRdb table, and some are missing; sequencing was by immunoSEQ multiplex PCR. The repertoire holds 260,000 or so clones, with approximately 80% as singletons. Sample: PBMCs. This receptor was obtained from a woman in her sixties with lung cancer. V and J are TRBV7-8 and TRBJ2-7, with D possibly being TRBD1 (6 bases). This CDR3 is CASSPSQGYEQYF. CDR3 in DNA: TGTGCCAGCAGCCCATCACAGGGTTACGAGCAGTACTTC.